Below, one T cell receptor beta chain is given with its context. Its antigen target is currently unknown. One base away there is no much larger clone; base qualities are not given. In the germline V gene (reference sequence), CDR1 corresponds to SGHNT and CDR2 to YYREEE. The CDR3 runs 14 amino acids, cysteine and phenylalanine included. CDR3 DNA is the only sequence kept; it has 42 bases, read in frame from the first base. V is clipped by 2 bases and J by 3 bases, and the sequence between their germline boundaries is 11 bases long. The cohort consisted of more than 650 healthy bone marrow donors. At the time of sampling, every cohort member was nominally healthy, though immune exposures that went unrecorded were likely present. The donor tested CMV seropositive, placing the donor among the 290 or so seropositive members of the cohort. Each donor provided a peripheral blood sample, and peripheral blood mononuclear cells were used for TCR beta sequencing. The Qiagen DNeasy Blood Extraction Kit was used to extract genomic DNA from the blood cell samples.

The data derive from a study of cytomegalovirus exposure and HLA in healthy donors (dated by TCRdb to about 2017). Describing the broader study: In an earlier analysis of 587 of the donors, less than 350 Gb of sequence data and 95 million to 130 million unique TCR beta sequences from about 190 million T cells were reported. Approximately 300 gigabases of sequencing data and approximately 91 million unique TCR sequences made up an early release that covered approximately 700 HLA-typed donors. Of the roughly 400 genotyped donors, less than 90% were placed in the genetic ancestry cluster associated with self-reported Caucasian donors. The aim of the study was to test whether cataloging public T cell receptors could identify signatures of past pathogen exposure. Using immunosequencing, the study profiled T cell repertoires from about 620 subjects and related those repertoires to cytomegalovirus serostatus. A separate validation cohort of 100 to 150 different subjects was used in addition to the approximately 670-subject first cohort. To predict cytomegalovirus infection status, the study combined high-throughput TCR immunosequencing, statistical association of individual TCRs with disease status, and machine learning. In a later analysis, previously published TCR beta repertoires from 550 to 700 donors were re-analyzed and high-resolution HLA genotyping was added so that TCR occurrence patterns could be studied. Rather than using new phenotypic data, the later analysis identified candidate immune exposures from TCR beta sequences and from how often those sequences occurred across donors. An earlier analysis of 587 of the donors used high-throughput TCR beta sequencing to judge whether each TCR beta V gene segment behaved as functional or pseudogenic. Donor age, sex, ethnicity and CMV serostatus were compiled together with the repertoire data. A later genetic analysis used genome-wide SNP genotypes for about three fifths of the 666 donors, treating that subset as a discovery cohort. All discovery cohort repertoires had been generated using a single sequencing platform. HLA typing covered class I and class II loci at four-digit resolution. Typing coverage differed by locus: A, B, C, DRB1 and DQB1 were typed in about 620-630 donors, DQA1 in about 510, DPA1 in nearly 610, and DPB1 in around 440. A few DR-DQ haplotypes were treated as single units for association and clustering because of strong linkage in the cohort. Among some 410 genotyped donors of the cohort, an average of 235,054 unique TCR beta nucleotide sequences were sequenced per donor, 15% to 20% of them non-productive.

General study outcomes and caveats: An association between a missense DCLRE1C variant and V-gene and J-gene trimming of TCR beta chains was found in a later genetic analysis and replicated in an independent cohort. The only immune exposure information available for the cohort was CMV serostatus. Approximately 18 rarely observed V segments, including chromosome 9 orphons, were excluded from the earlier analysis of almost 600 of the donors because counts were too low. In a later analysis, HLA-associated TCR beta chains showed more clonal expansion and lower generation probabilities than non-associated chains that were equally common. According to a later analysis, TCR association rates differed among HLA loci, with DRB1 alleles showing the most associated TCRs and HLA-C alleles showing the fewest. Strong co-occurrence of HLA alleles, especially DR and DQ, made assigning TCR associations to individual alleles difficult. Correlated functional status among segregating V segments might reflect linkage disequilibrium, but an unknown experimental factor could not be ruled out. Because some donors lacked HLA typing at each locus, the association tests relied only on the typed subset. In an earlier analysis of 500 to 650 of the donors, most TCR beta V segments appeared in productive rearrangements about 87% or about 30% of the time, broadly matching IMGT annotations. Several of the top co-occurrence clusters appeared to be linked to parvovirus B19, influenza, CMV and Epstein-Barr virus, according to a later analysis. A cluster of highly shared sequence variants was judged likely to represent a technical artifact of the sequencing pipeline. The authors suggested that the approach could potentially be extended to other disease states and immunological phenotypes. Only TCR beta chains were sequenced in this cohort, and the absence of alpha or paired-chain data limited detectable features. A total of 164 TCR beta chains were listed by the study as associated with cytomegalovirus. Most TCR sequences were seen in very few donors, while some public TCRs were found in many individuals. The classifier was reported to diagnose cytomegalovirus status with high specificity and sensitivity in both the original cohort and the validation cohort. In vitro tests confirmed that a few of the cytomegalovirus-associated TCR beta chains recognize cytomegalovirus antigens. A further reported finding was that TCR beta sequences accurately predicted the HLA-A and HLA-B alleles for most subjects in the first cohort. A later analysis found that most CMV-associated TCR beta chains appeared HLA-restricted, with HLA associations seemingly driven largely by CMV exposure. Presence/absence analyses assumed roughly uniform sequencing depth across donors, an assumption that may not hold. In a later genetic analysis, fewer N-insertions in productive TCRs were reported among donors in an Asian-associated ancestry cluster than the roughly 700-donor mean. A later analysis associated 15,000 to 20,000 TCR beta sequences with specific HLA alleles at a false discovery rate of 0.05. Some IMGT-functional V segments, including TRBV6-2 and TRBV6-3, could not be distinguished by the 87-base-pair reads and were therefore excluded.

Libraries were built with the immunoSEQ multiplex PCR assay. For the multiplex PCR, a mixture combining 60 forward primers for TCR Vbeta segments and 13 reverse primers for TCR Jbeta segments was used. Amplification of the CDR3 region of rearranged TCR beta genes was performed with a multiplex PCR assay on genomic DNA. The amplified TCR beta libraries were sequenced on the Illumina HiSeq System as 87-base-pair reads. The authors' analysis ran thus. A later analysis counted approximately 76 million unique TCR beta chains across the 640 or so repertoires, and about 10 million of these chains were shared by at least two donors. Raw reads were error-corrected and collapsed into unique sequences with a nearest-neighbor algorithm that merged closely related sequences to remove PCR and sequencing errors. Alignment of CDR3 sequences to IMGT reference sequences was used to assign V, D and J gene segments. For a sequence to be retained, a match of at least six nucleotides to both a V gene segment and a J gene segment was required. A rearrangement counted as productive if the CDR3 had no stop codons and remained in frame with V and J, and every other rearrangement counted as non-productive. CDR3 was defined according to IMGT convention as the region running from the second conserved V-encoded cysteine to the conserved J-encoded phenylalanine. Sequences without an unambiguous match to a single V gene segment were excluded from the earlier analysis of 450 to 650 of the donors. An earlier analysis of fewer than 650 of the donors classified V segments as functional when productive rearrangements were above 56.7% and as segregating when the standard deviation between donors was above 5%. A statistical classification framework was built to diagnose cytomegalovirus status from the catalog of TCR beta chain sequences. In a later analysis, V and J genes were assigned by comparing TCR nucleotide sequences against IMGT/GENE-DB human TR gene sequences. A later analysis assigned CDR3 sequences and most-parsimonious VDJ recombination scenarios with the TCRdist pipeline. In a later analysis, each TCR beta chain was defined by its CDR3 amino acid sequence together with its V-gene family, and reads lacking a unique V-gene family were excluded. As a way to deal with suspected cross-contamination and a sequencing artifact, a later analysis dropped under 600 nucleotide sequences that were highly shared and had low generation probability. In a later analysis, a clonal expansion index was calculated for each public chain from normalized within-repertoire ranks of inferred template counts. A later analysis computed generation probabilities with a VDJ recombination model fitted to out-of-frame rearrangements, and checked the results against IGoR. A later analysis scored TCR-TCR, TCR-HLA and TCR-CMV co-occurrence with hypergeometric tests, applying a repertoire-size bias correction to TCR pairs. To estimate false discovery rates, a later analysis permuted the HLA or CMV assignments 20 times. In a later analysis, co-occurring TCRs were grouped using DBSCAN, and TCRdist sequence similarity was added for clustering within HLA-allele-positive subsets. Repertoires with fewer than 30,000 or more than 120,000 public chains, plus five repertoires with anomalous nucleotide sharing, were excluded from co-occurrence clustering. This is the immuneACCESS table as TCRdb keeps it, with only in-frame sequences that have V and J called. A part of the clones is gone; compared with another copy, unresolved V genes explain less than half, and the rest is unexplained. The V and J calls and the clone size are those of that table, but D and trimming were determined from the DNA. Present in this sample are 150,000 or so clones, 60% to 85% of which were seen just once. In total, the top ten clones hold approximately 13% of the sample.

The chain is assembled from TRBV5-4 and TRBJ2-5, and possibly TRBD1, on 7 matching bases. The sequenced material came from PBMCs. The source is a man aged 40-55 years in good health and CMV-seropositive. The CDR3 sequence is CASSFQGGEETQYF. The sequence in DNA is TGTGCCAGCAGCTTTCAGGGGGGAGAAGAGACCCAGTACTTC. The CDR3, completed at both ends by the reference TRBV5-4 and TRBJ2-5 genes, gives the full variable domain ETGVTQSPTHLIKTRGQQVTLRCSSQSGHNTVSWYQQALGQGPQFIFQYYREEENGRGNFPPRFSGLQFPNYSSELNVNALELDDSALYLCASSFQGGEETQYFGPGTRLLVL.